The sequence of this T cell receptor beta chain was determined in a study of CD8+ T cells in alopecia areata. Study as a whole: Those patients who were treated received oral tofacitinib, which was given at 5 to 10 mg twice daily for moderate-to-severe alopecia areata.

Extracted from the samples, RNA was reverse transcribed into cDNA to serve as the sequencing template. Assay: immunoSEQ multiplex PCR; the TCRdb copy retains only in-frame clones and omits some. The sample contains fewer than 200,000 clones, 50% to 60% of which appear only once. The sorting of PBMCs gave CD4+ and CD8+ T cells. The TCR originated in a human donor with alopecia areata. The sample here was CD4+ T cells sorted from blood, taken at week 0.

The CDR3 spells CASSMYGVYEQYF. CDR3 in DNA: TGTGCCAGTAGTATGTACGGGGTCTACGAGCAGTACTTC. The chain combines TRBV19 with TRBJ2-7; the D gene is possibly TRBD2 (5 bases). There are 13 residues in the CDR3. Germline-derived CDR1 and CDR2 are LNHDA and SQIVND (reference sequence). Trimming took off 3 bases at V and 3 bases at J, with 9 bases between the two ends.